The 5 T cell receptor beta chains given below trace back to one sample, sequenced in a study of CD8+ T cells in alopecia areata. RNA, once extracted, was reverse transcribed into cDNA for use as the sequencing template. The method was immunoSEQ multiplex PCR; TCRdb's version includes in-frame clones alone and lacks a portion of them. The sample consists of about 200,000 clones, roughly three fifths of them appearing once. Sequencing was done on a sample of CD8+ T cells sorted from blood. These TCRs come from a human donor in good health.

In its sample, this clone was seen a few times. V gene TRBV7-9 combines with J gene TRBJ1-1; the match to TRBD1 covers 7 bases. The CDR3 has 16 residues. J was trimmed by 2 bases and V by 5 bases; bases with no gene match: 11. Germline V gene sequence: CDR1 SEHNR, CDR2 FQNEAQ (reference sequence). The CDR3 is CASSTSPTGSNTEAFF. CDR3 nucleotides: TGTGCCAGCAGCACGTCCCCGACAGGGTCTAACACTGAAGCTTTCTTT.

Points on this clone: The junction departs from the called germline gene at one end, perhaps through a read error. This chain joins TRBV5-4 and TRBJ1-4, with D maybe TRBD1 (5 bases). Germline V gives CDR1 SGHNT, CDR2 YYREEE (reference sequence). This CDR3 has 16 residues. The CDR3 region is CASSHLTGSRGEKLFF. The CDR3 nucleotides are TGCGCCAGCAGCCACCTTACAGGCTCGCGGGGTGAAAAACTGTTTTTT.

This chain joins TRBV7-9 and TRBJ1-2; D not certain. Germline lookup yields CDR1 SEHNR and CDR2 FQNEAQ (reference sequence). There are 12 residues in the CDR3. Trimming took 3 bases from V and 5 from J, leaving 7 bases between them. This chain's CDR3 is CASSLGQYGYTF. The CDR3 DNA reads TGTGCCAGCAGCTTGGGCCAATATGGCTACACCTTC.

This clone was found a few times. The chain is built from TRBV11-2 and TRBJ2-6; perhaps D is TRBD1 or TRBD2 (5 bases each). Germline lookup yields CDR1 SGHAT and CDR2 FQNNGV. The CDR3 sequence is 15 residues long. V was shortened by 4 bases and J by 3 bases, with 10 bases between the two germline ends. CDR3 protein: CASSSPGSGANVLTF. CDR3 in DNA: TGTGCCAGCAGCTCTCCAGGGAGTGGGGCCAACGTCCTGACTTTC.

This clone showed up just a few times. The V call is TRBV4-1, the J call TRBJ2-2; the D gene could be TRBD1 or TRBD2 (5 bases each). V was clipped by 0 bases and J by 6 bases, with 14 bases between them. Germline lookup yields CDR1 MGHRA and CDR2 YSYEKL. CDR3 size: 16 residues. The CDR3 loop reads CASSQDWFGAAGELFF. The CDR3 DNA reads TGCGCCAGCAGCCAAGATTGGTTCGGGGCTGCCGGGGAGCTGTTTTTT.